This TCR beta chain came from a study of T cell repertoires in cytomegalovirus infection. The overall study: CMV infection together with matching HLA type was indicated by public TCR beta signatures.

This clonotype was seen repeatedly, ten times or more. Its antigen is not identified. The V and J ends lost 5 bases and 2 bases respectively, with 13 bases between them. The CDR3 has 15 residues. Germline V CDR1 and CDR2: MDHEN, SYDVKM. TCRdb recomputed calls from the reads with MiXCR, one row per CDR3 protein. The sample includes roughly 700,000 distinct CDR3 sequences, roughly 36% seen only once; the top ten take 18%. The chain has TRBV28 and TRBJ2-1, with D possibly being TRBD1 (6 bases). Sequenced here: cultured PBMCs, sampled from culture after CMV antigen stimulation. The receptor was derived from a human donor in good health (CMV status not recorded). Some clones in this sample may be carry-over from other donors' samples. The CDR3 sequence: CASSLFEGAYNEQFF. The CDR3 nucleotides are TGTGCCAGCAGTCTGTTCGAGGGGGCCTACAATGAGCAGTTCTTC.